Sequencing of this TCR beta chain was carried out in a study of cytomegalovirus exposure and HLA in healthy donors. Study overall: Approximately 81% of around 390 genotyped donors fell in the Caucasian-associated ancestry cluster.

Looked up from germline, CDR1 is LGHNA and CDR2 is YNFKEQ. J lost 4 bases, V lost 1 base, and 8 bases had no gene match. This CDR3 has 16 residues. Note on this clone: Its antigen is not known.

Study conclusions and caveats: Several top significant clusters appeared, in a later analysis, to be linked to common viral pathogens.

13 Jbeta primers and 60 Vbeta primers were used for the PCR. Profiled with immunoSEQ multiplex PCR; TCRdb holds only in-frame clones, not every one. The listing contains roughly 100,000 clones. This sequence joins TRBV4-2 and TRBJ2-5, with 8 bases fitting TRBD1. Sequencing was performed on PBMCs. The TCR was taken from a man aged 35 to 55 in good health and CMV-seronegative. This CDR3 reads CASSQAGGSGSETQYF. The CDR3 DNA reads TGTGCCAGCAGCCAAGCAGGGGGCTCAGGTTCAGAGACCCAGTACTTC.